Listed here are 30 T cell receptor beta chains from one sample, sequenced in a study of STAT5B mutations in CD4+ large granular lymphocyte leukemia. Clones were sequenced by immunoSEQ multiplex PCR, and TCRdb holds only the in-frame ones, with some missing. Among more than 30,000 clones, roughly 78% were seen once, and the ten largest hold roughly 0.48%. The sample comprised CD4+ T cells from blood buffy coats. These receptors originate from a human donor in good health.

This chain joins TRBV19 and TRBJ2-2; the D gene is possibly TRBD2 (6 bases). CDR3 length: 13 amino acids. The V end lost 8 bases, the J end lost 7 bases, and 14 bases lay between the germline ends. Per germline, CDR1 LNHDA and CDR2 SQIVND (reference sequence). The CDR3 region has the DNA TGTGCCAGTGCAGGGCGGGGAGTCGGGGAGCTGTTTTTT. This encodes CASAGRGVGELFF.

The V and J genes are TRBV15 and TRBJ2-2; possibly TRBD2 for D (6 bases). Trimming shortened V by 0 bases and J by 0 bases, and 11 bases separated the two germline ends. CDR3 size: 17 residues. CDR1 is LNHNV, CDR2 YYDKDF, per germline (reference sequence). CDR3 nucleotide sequence: TGTGCCACCAGCAGAGATCGGGGCGGGGCGAACACCGGGGAGCTGTTTTTT. The encoded protein is CATSRDRGGANTGELFF.

The chain links TRBV19 to TRBJ2-2; D possibly corresponds to TRBD1 (5 bases). V gave up 5 bases and J gave up 0 bases, with 10 bases separating them. Per germline, CDR1 LNHDA and CDR2 SQIVND (reference sequence). The CDR3 contains 15 residues. The DNA for the CDR3 is TGTGCCAGTAGTGGCGGCAGGGCGAACACCGGGGAGCTGTTTTTT. Translation gives CASSGGRANTGELFF.

CDR3 protein: CASSLEGVEAFF. The CDR3 nucleotides read TGTGCCAGCAGTCTGGAGGGGGTAGAAGCTTTCTTT. This sequence joins TRBV6-1 and TRBJ1-1, with D maybe TRBD1 (6 bases). V shed 5 bases and J shed 8 bases, with 12 bases lying between them. The CDR3 runs 12 residues. CDR1 is MNHNS, CDR2 SASEGT, per germline.

This clone has only a few counts. The rearrangement links TRBV7-3 to TRBJ1-5, with 10 positions matching TRBD1. Looked up from germline, CDR1 is SGHTA and CDR2 is FQGTGA. V lost 5 bases, J lost 6 bases, and 7 bases stayed unmatched. This CDR3 has 15 residues. CDR3 region: CASSDPTGGFQPQHF. DNA of the CDR3: TGTGCCAGCAGCGACCCGACAGGGGGCTTTCAGCCCCAGCATTTT.

The rearrangement links TRBV7-2 to TRBJ2-2; D is unclear. Germline CDR1 and CDR2: SGHTA and FQGNSA. Trimming removed 7 bases at V and 2 bases at J, with 14 bases between. The CDR3 is 15 amino acids. The CDR3 DNA is TGTGCCAGCAAACGAACGGCGGTCAACACCGGGGAGCTGTTTTTT. Translating it yields CASKRTAVNTGELFF. Full variable domain (rest looked up from reference TRBV7-2 and TRBJ2-2): GAGVSQSPSNKVTEKGKDVELRCDPISGHTALYWYRQSLGQGLEFLIYFQGNSAPDKSGLPSDRFSAERTGGSVSTLTIQRTQQEDSAVYLCASKRTAVNTGELFFGEGSRLTVL.

V usage is TRBV9 and J usage is TRBJ2-1; D is tentatively TRBD1 or TRBD2 (5 bases each). The V gene's germline CDR1 is SGDLS and CDR2 YYNGEE. The length of the CDR3 is 19 residues. Trimming pared 3 bases from V and 0 bases from J, leaving 22 bases between. The CDR3 reads CASSAGTAGDRYSYNEQFF. CDR3 nucleotides: TGTGCCAGCAGCGCCGGGACGGCGGGTGACCGATACTCCTACAATGAGCAGTTCTTC.

The chain links TRBV11-2 to TRBJ2-7; tentative D call: TRBD1 (5 bases). Looked up from germline, CDR1 is SGHAT and CDR2 is FQNNGV. With 4 bases removed from V and 3 bases from J, the gap between germline ends came to 10 bases. The CDR3 covers 13 residues. This CDR3 reads CASSSQQGYEQYF. CDR3 coding DNA: TGTGCCAGCAGCTCGCAGCAGGGCTACGAGCAGTACTTC.

The chain uses TRBV2 and TRBJ2-3; D unresolved. Trimming left V 6 bases short and J 6 bases short, with 13 bases between. Germline assignment: CDR1 SNHLY and CDR2 FYNNEI. The CDR3 is made up of 13 amino acids. The CDR3 nucleotides are TGTGCCAGCAGCGGTAACCCGGGTGATACGCAGTATTTT. Its protein is CASSGNPGDTQYF. The full variable domain, completed using reference TRBV2 and TRBJ2-3, is EPEVTQTPSHQVTQMGQEVILRCVPISNHLYFYWYRQILGQKVEFLVSFYNNEISEKSEIFDDQFSVERPDGSNFTLKIRSTKLEDSAMYFCASSGNPGDTQYFGPGTRLTVL.

This clone was picked up one time. The chain employs TRBV27 and TRBJ1-2; 9 bases fit TRBD1. This CDR3 region has 15 residues. Trimming removed 6 bases from V and 1 base from J; junction bases left unmatched: 6. Germline CDR1 and CDR2: MNHEY and SMNVEV (reference sequence). CDR3 region: CASSSQGANNYGYTF. CDR3 nucleotide sequence: TGTGCCAGCAGCTCACAGGGGGCCAATAACTATGGCTACACCTTC.

V and J are TRBV2 and TRBJ2-7; 12 nucleotides match TRBD2. The CDR3 sequence is 15 residues long. Looked up from germline, CDR1 is SNHLY and CDR2 is FYNNEI. The ends lost 4 bases at V and 6 bases at J; junction bases unmatched: 7. CDR3 amino acids: CASSGRASGGAEQYF. The CDR3 DNA reads as TGTGCCAGCAGTGGTAGGGCTAGCGGGGGGGCCGAGCAGTACTTC.

This clone has only one observation. The V gene is TRBV7-6, the J gene TRBJ2-3, with 9 bases aligning to TRBD2. This CDR3 is 15 amino acids long. Germline CDR1 SGHVS, CDR2 FNYEAQ. V was clipped by 5 bases and J by 2 bases; unmatched bases: 5. The CDR3 DNA reads as TGTGCCAGCAGCCCCAGACTAGCGGACACAGATACGCAGTATTTT. Encoded protein: CASSPRLADTDTQYF.

V usage is TRBV10-2 and J usage is TRBJ2-3, with D tentatively TRBD1 (6 bases). This CDR3 is 15 amino acids long. Germline CDR1 WSHSY, CDR2 SAAADI. V lost 2 bases and J lost 0, with 9 bases in between. The CDR3 DNA is TGCGCCAGCAGTGAGGGGGGCAGAAGCACAGATACGCAGTATTTT. The encoded protein is CASSEGGRSTDTQYF.

This chain uses TRBV6-5 with TRBJ2-7; no reliable D call. V lost 2 bases to trimming and J lost 2 bases, with 13 bases between them. The CDR3 runs 15 residues. The germline CDR1 and CDR2 sequences are MNHEY and SVGAGI. The CDR3 DNA sequence: TGTGCCAGCAGTTACCAGACCGGATCTCCCTACGAGCAGTACTTC. Its protein is CASSYQTGSPYEQYF.

This clone was observed a handful of times. J is TRBJ1-4 and V is TRBV28; 9 bases line up with TRBD1. The CDR3 runs to 18 residues. CDR1 and CDR2 (germline): MDHEN, SYDVKM. After removal of 2 bases from V and 2 bases from J, the junction contained 9 bases not matched to a gene. The DNA for the CDR3 is TGTGCCAGCAGTTTACGCTCACCCGGGACAGGGACTAATGAAAAACTGTTTTTT. Residues: CASSLRSPGTGTNEKLFF.

The V call is TRBV18, the J call TRBJ2-3; D perhaps matches TRBD1 (5 bases). This CDR3 comprises 14 residues. The V end lost 3 bases, the J end lost 0 bases, and 7 bases lay between the germline ends. The germline CDR1 and CDR2 sequences are KGHSH and LQKENI. This chain's CDR3 is CASSPGPSTDTQYF. CDR3 DNA: TGTGCCAGCTCACCGGGGCCCAGCACAGATACGCAGTATTTT.

The chain employs TRBV7-6 and TRBJ2-7; D not certain. The germline V and J ends were trimmed by 1 base and 5 bases, with 6 bases remaining between them. The CDR3 has 12 residues. Per germline, CDR1 SGHVS and CDR2 FNYEAQ. CDR3 coding DNA: TGTGCCAGCAGCTTAGGGAGTAACGAGCAGTACTTC. Protein sequence: CASSLGSNEQYF.

The V gene is TRBV29-1, the J gene TRBJ1-3, with no clear D. Germline CDR1 is SQVTM and CDR2 is ANQGSEA. There are 14 residues in the CDR3. V was trimmed by 6 bases and J by 2 bases, leaving 14 bases between them. The CDR3 coding sequence is TGCAGCGTCGGGAGTCGGGATCCTGGAAACACCATATATTTT. Its translation is CSVGSRDPGNTIYF. The full variable domain, its missing parts supplied by reference TRBV29-1 and TRBJ1-3, is SAVISQKPSRDICQRGTSLTIQCQVDSQVTMMFWYRQQPGQSLTLIATANQGSEATYESGFVIDKFPISRPNLTFSTLTVSNMSPEDSSIYLCSVGSRDPGNTIYFGEGSWLTVV.

V and J are TRBV6-1 and TRBJ1-3; a possible D gene is TRBD1 (6 bases). Germline-derived CDR1 and CDR2 are MNHNS and SASEGT. V lost 2 bases and J lost 4, with 9 bases in between. This CDR3 has 14 amino acids. The CDR3 DNA is TGTGCCAGCAGTGAACAGGGGCGAGGAAACACCATATATTTT. Protein sequence: CASSEQGRGNTIYF.

A few counts support this clone. The chain joins TRBV28 to TRBJ1-4; D not resolved. The CDR3 contains 14 residues. V lost 7 bases and J 4 bases, leaving 13 bases between the germline ends. Germline CDR1 reads MDHEN; CDR2 reads SYDVKM. CDR3 protein: CASTLRPVNEKLFF. The CDR3 bases are TGTGCCAGCACCCTCAGGCCGGTTAATGAAAAACTGTTTTTT.

The J gene is TRBJ2-5, the V gene TRBV16; D possibly uses TRBD1 or TRBD2 (7 bases each). CDR1 and CDR2 from the germline V gene are KGHSY and FQNENV. The ends were cut back, 3 bases at V and 4 bases at J, with 12 bases in the middle. This CDR3 has 14 amino acids. The CDR3 loop is CASSQQGGPETQYF. In DNA, the CDR3 is TGTGCCAGCAGCCAGCAGGGGGGGCCAGAGACCCAGTACTTC. The full variable domain, its missing parts supplied by reference TRBV16 and TRBJ2-5, is GEEVAQTPKHLVRGEGQKAKLYCAPIKGHSYVFWYQQVLKNEFKFLISFQNENVFDETGMPKERFSAKCLPNSPCSLEIQATKLEDSAVYFCASSQQGGPETQYFGPGTRLLVL.

CDR3 in DNA: TGTGCCAGCAGTAAGGGGGCACTAACGGAAAAACTGTTTTTT. Its translation: CASSKGALTEKLFF. The chain couples TRBV2 to TRBJ1-4; 7 bases agree with TRBD1. The CDR3 consists of 14 residues. The ends lost 5 bases at V and 8 bases at J; junction bases unmatched: 8. Germline V gene lookup returns CDR1 SNHLY and CDR2 FYNNEI. Full variable domain (remainder filled in from reference TRBV2 and TRBJ1-4): EPEVTQTPSHQVTQMGQEVILRCVPISNHLYFYWYRQILGQKVEFLVSFYNNEISEKSEIFDDQFSVERPDGSNFTLKIRSTKLEDSAMYFCASSKGALTEKLFFGSGTQLSVL.

The chain joins TRBV2 to TRBJ1-5; unclear D gene. The V end was cut by 8 bases, the J end by 0 bases, with 14 bases between. The germline V gene encodes CDR1 SNHLY and CDR2 FYNNEI. CDR3 length: 15 amino acids. CDR3 in amino acids: CASGETGSSNQPQHF. The CDR3 nucleotides read TGTGCCAGCGGAGAGACCGGGAGTAGCAATCAGCCCCAGCATTTT.

CDR3 sequence (DNA): TGTGCCAGCAGCGAAGGACTAGCGGGGGTTTCAGAGACCCAGTACTTC. This codes for CASSEGLAGVSETQYF. The rearrangement uses TRBV7-3 and TRBJ2-5; TRBD2 aligns across 13 bases. The CDR3 has 16 residues. The V and J ends lost 5 bases and 4 bases, in that order; junction bases with no gene match: 7. The germline gives CDR1 SGHTA, CDR2 FQGTGA.

CDR3 nucleotides: TGTGCCATCAGGGACGATATGAACACTGAAGCTTTCTTT. It translates to CAIRDDMNTEAFF. This chain uses TRBV10-3 with TRBJ1-1; the D is unclear. V was shortened by 6 bases and J by 0 bases, with 8 bases between the two germline ends. Germline CDR1 and CDR2: ENHRY and SYGVKD. CDR3 length: 13 amino acids.

This chain connects TRBV11-2 to TRBJ1-5, with D possibly matching TRBD1 (5 bases). The CDR3 contains 14 residues. Germline values: CDR1 SGHAT, CDR2 FQNNGV. Trimming left V 1 base short and J 6 bases short, with 10 bases between. The CDR3 region is CASSLGGVFQPQHF. The CDR3 DNA reads as TGTGCCAGCAGCTTAGGGGGGGTATTTCAGCCCCAGCATTTT.

The chain couples TRBV2 to TRBJ1-4, with 9 bases that match TRBD1. The CDR3 has 16 amino acids. Germline trimming cut 6 bases from V and 0 bases from J; bases unmatched to any gene: 5. Germline CDR1 and CDR2: SNHLY and FYNNEI. CDR3 nucleotides: TGTGCCAGCAGGACAGGGGGGCGCACAACTAATGAAAAACTGTTTTTT. As protein: CASRTGGRTTNEKLFF.

This clone has just a few counts. V is TRBV7-9 and J is TRBJ1-6; 8 bases are shared with TRBD1. Unmatched junction bases numbered 11, after V lost 4 bases and J lost 0 bases. The CDR3 has 19 residues. The germline V gene has CDR1 SEHNR and CDR2 FQNEAQ (reference sequence). CDR3 sequence: CASSSTGAPLSSYNSPLHF. For the CDR3, the DNA is TGTGCCAGCAGCTCGACAGGGGCCCCCTTAAGCTCCTATAATTCACCCCTCCACTTT.

This chain joins TRBV7-2 and TRBJ1-3, with a possible D match to TRBD1 (5 bases). This CDR3 is 15 amino acids long. From germline, CDR1 is SGHTA and CDR2 FQGNSA. Trimming took off 5 bases at V and 0 bases at J, with 11 bases between the two ends. This CDR3 is CASSPQDYSGNTIYF. The CDR3 DNA is TGTGCCAGCAGCCCACAGGATTACTCTGGAAACACCATATATTTT. Full variable domain (rest looked up from reference TRBV7-2 and TRBJ1-3): GAGVSQSPSNKVTEKGKDVELRCDPISGHTALYWYRQSLGQGLEFLIYFQGNSAPDKSGLPSDRFSAERTGGSVSTLTIQRTQQEDSAVYLCASSPQDYSGNTIYFGEGSWLTVV.

The chain links TRBV19 to TRBJ1-2; no clear D gene. V lost 8 bases and J 5 bases, leaving 9 bases between the germline ends. This CDR3 comprises 11 residues. Germline-derived CDR1 and CDR2 are LNHDA and SQIVND (reference sequence). CDR3 sequence: CASYGDYGYTF. The CDR3, as DNA: TGTGCCAGTTACGGGGATTATGGCTACACCTTC. The full variable domain, with the rest looked up from reference TRBV19 and TRBJ1-2, is DGGITQSPKYLFRKEGQNVTLSCEQNLNHDAMYWYRQDPGQGLRLIYYSQIVNDFQKGDIAEGYSVSREKKESFPLTVTSAQKNPTAFYLCASYGDYGYTFGSGTRLTVV.